One and the same sample provided the 30 T cell receptor beta chains below, sequenced in a study of T cell changes during pregnancy in multiple sclerosis. Assay: immunoSEQ multiplex PCR; the TCRdb copy retains only in-frame clones and omits some. This sample has 90,000 to 130,000 clones; about 94% occur once, and the top ten carry more than 1.5%. This specimen was peripheral blood, taken in the third trimester of pregnancy. The receptors here all came from a female donor with multiple sclerosis, enrolled in a pregnancy study.

The chain is built from TRBV2 and TRBJ2-1, with D perhaps matching TRBD2 (5 bases). V shed 4 bases and J shed 2 bases, with 9 bases lying between them. Germline-derived CDR1 and CDR2 are SNHLY and FYNNEI. The CDR3 is 14 amino acids. CDR3: CASSAGLTYNEQFF. The CDR3 DNA sequence: TGTGCCAGCAGTGCCGGACTTACCTACAATGAGCAGTTCTTC.

V and J are TRBV7-6 and TRBJ1-4; tentatively, D is TRBD1 (6 bases). The V gene's germline CDR1 is SGHVS and CDR2 FNYEAQ. This CDR3 region has 15 residues. V lost 8 bases and J lost 6, with 19 bases in between. CDR3 coding DNA: TGTGCCAGCTCCCCAGAGGGGGGGCGTTATGAAAAACTGTTTTTT. It translates to CASSPEGGRYEKLFF.

The J gene is TRBJ2-3, the V gene TRBV30, with D possibly matching TRBD2 (6 bases). The V end lost 5 bases, the J end lost 11 bases, and 14 bases lay between the germline ends. The germline V gene has CDR1 GTSNPN and CDR2 SVGIG (reference sequence). This CDR3 has 11 residues. The CDR3 is CAWGRDSMQYF. In nucleotides, the CDR3 is TGTGCCTGGGGCCGGGACTCGATGCAGTATTTT.

This clone was recorded once. This rearrangement joins TRBV9 to TRBJ2-4; 7 nucleotides align to TRBD1. CDR3 length equals 15 residues. The germline V gene encodes CDR1 SGDLS and CDR2 YYNGEE. After removal of 4 bases from V and 8 bases from J, the junction contained 12 bases not matched to a gene. The CDR3 bases are TGTGCCAGCAGCCCCCGGGACAGCGTCCTTGACATTCAGTACTTC. This codes for CASSPRDSVLDIQYF.

The chain combines TRBV5-5 with TRBJ1-2, with D tentatively TRBD1 (6 bases). The V and J ends lost 1 base and 6 bases respectively, with 10 bases between them. Germline CDR1 is SGHKS and CDR2 is YYEKEE (reference sequence). CDR3 size: 13 residues. The CDR3 spells CASSLTGRDGYTF. In DNA form, the CDR3 reads TGTGCCAGCAGCTTGACAGGGCGAGATGGCTACACCTTC.

V usage is TRBV2 and J usage is TRBJ1-4; 7 bases are shared with TRBD1. V dropped 5 bases and J dropped 0; count of bases not matched to a gene: 9. The CDR3 is 17 amino acids. Per germline, CDR1 SNHLY and CDR2 FYNNEI. The CDR3 coding sequence is TGTGCCAGCAGTAGAGGGGACAGAAGAGCAACTAATGAAAAACTGTTTTTT. Its protein product is CASSRGDRRATNEKLFF.

CDR3 residues: CASSRNLAVVYNEQFF. The CDR3 DNA sequence: TGTGCCAGCAGTAGAAACTTAGCGGTCGTGTACAATGAGCAGTTCTTC. The chain employs TRBV2 and TRBJ2-1, with D possibly matching TRBD2 (6 bases). CDR3 size: 16 residues. Trimming cost V 5 bases and J 4 bases, with 18 bases left between them. Germline V gene data show CDR1 as SNHLY and CDR2 as FYNNEI.

V usage is TRBV6-5 and J usage is TRBJ2-5, with D possibly being TRBD2 (6 bases). Near its end, the DNA agrees better with TRBJ2-7, so the J call may be wrong. Germline lookup yields CDR1 MNHEY and CDR2 SVGAGI. This CDR3 region has 13 residues. Here the CDR3 reads CASSRTISYEQYF. The CDR3 DNA reads as TGTGCCAGCAGTAGGACTATCAGCTACGAGCAGTACTTC.

This rearrangement joins TRBV6-6 to TRBJ2-7; 7 nucleotides match TRBD1. Germline loops: CDR1 MNHNY, CDR2 SVGAGI (reference sequence). The CDR3 loop spans 13 amino acids. The V gene end was trimmed by 9 bases and the J gene end by 2 bases; junction bases not matched to a gene: 7. CDR3 protein: CASRGQGAYEQYF. The DNA of the CDR3 is TGTGCCAGTCGGGGCCAGGGGGCCTACGAGCAGTACTTC.

This clone was picked up one time. The rearrangement uses TRBV29-1 and TRBJ2-5, with TRBD2 as a possible D gene (5 bases). Trimming took 6 bases from V and 4 from J, leaving 12 bases between them. Germline V CDR1 and CDR2: SQVTM, ANQGSEA. The CDR3 sequence is 12 residues long. The CDR3 is CSVLARLETQYF. The CDR3, as DNA: TGCAGCGTCCTAGCCAGGTTAGAGACCCAGTACTTC.

The rearrangement links TRBV5-1 to TRBJ2-3, with 7 bases lining up with TRBD2. V dropped 0 bases and J dropped 2; count of bases not matched to a gene: 6. Germline CDR1 is SGHRS and CDR2 is YFSETQ. CDR3 length equals 16 residues. CDR3 DNA sequence: TGCGCCAGCAGCTTGGCCGGGACTACGAACACAGATACGCAGTATTTT. Translated, it gives CASSLAGTTNTDTQYF.

The chain is built from TRBV19 and TRBJ2-1; 10 nucleotides agree with TRBD2. This CDR3 comprises 15 residues. Germline CDR1 and CDR2: LNHDA and SQIVND (reference sequence). The ends lost 1 base at V and 8 bases at J; junction bases unmatched: 5. The CDR3 bases are TGTGCCAGTAGTATAGGTCTAGCGGGAGTGGATGAGCAGTTCTTC. It encodes CASSIGLAGVDEQFF. Full variable domain (missing parts from reference TRBV19 and TRBJ2-1): DGGITQSPKYLFRKEGQNVTLSCEQNLNHDAMYWYRQDPGQGLRLIYYSQIVNDFQKGDIAEGYSVSREKKESFPLTVTSAQKNPTAFYLCASSIGLAGVDEQFFGPGTRLTVL.

The rearrangement uses TRBV5-4 and TRBJ2-7; TRBD2 matches at 9 bases. Germline V gene lookup returns CDR1 SGHNT and CDR2 YYREEE (reference sequence). V lost 4 bases and J lost 5; bases outside the gene matches: 13. This CDR3 is 16 amino acids long. CDR3 sequence reads: CASSPKGLAGPHEQYF. DNA for the CDR3: TGTGCCAGCAGCCCAAAAGGGCTAGCGGGACCCCACGAGCAGTACTTC.

The chain couples TRBV7-9 to TRBJ2-7; TRBD1 might be the D (6 bases). CDR1 SEHNR and CDR2 FQNEAQ come from the germline V gene (reference sequence). Trimming took 5 bases from V and 3 from J, leaving 14 bases between them. The CDR3 is 14 residues long. CDR3 residues: CASSPRQAFYEQYF. The CDR3 nucleotides read TGTGCCAGCAGCCCCAGACAGGCCTTCTACGAGCAGTACTTC.

This clone was recorded only once. This chain uses TRBV5-1 with TRBJ2-7; 10 bases match TRBD2. The V gene's germline CDR1 is SGHRS and CDR2 YFSETQ. The CDR3 consists of 15 residues. V lost 0 bases and J lost 4; bases outside the gene matches: 4. The CDR3 region is CASSLEPAGGYEQYF. For the CDR3, the DNA is TGCGCCAGCAGCTTGGAACCAGCGGGAGGGTACGAGCAGTACTTC. Together with reference TRBV5-1 and TRBJ2-7, the CDR3 gives the full variable domain: KAGVTQTPRYLIKTRGQQVTLSCSPISGHRSVSWYQQTPGQGLQFLFEYFSETQRNKGNFPGRFSGRQFSNSRSEMNVSTLELGDSALYLCASSLEPAGGYEQYFGPGTRLTVT.

This chain joins TRBV6-1 and TRBJ1-3; maybe TRBD1 (6 bases). CDR1 and CDR2 from the germline V gene are MNHNS and SASEGT. Trimming took off 6 bases at V and 2 bases at J, with 11 bases between the two ends. This CDR3 is 14 amino acids long. CDR3 loop: CASSPDRPGNTIYF. CDR3 nucleotides: TGTGCCAGCAGCCCCGACAGGCCTGGAAACACCATATATTTT.

V is TRBV7-9 and J is TRBJ2-7, with D unresolved. The CDR3 runs to 13 residues. Trimming removed 2 bases from V and 6 bases from J, with 11 bases in between. CDR1 and CDR2 from the germline V gene are SEHNR and FQNEAQ (reference sequence). The DNA of the CDR3 is TGTGCCAGCAGCTTACCCCGGCGGCCCGAGCAGTACTTC. The encoded protein is CASSLPRRPEQYF.

The V gene is TRBV6-5, the J gene TRBJ2-7; 9 nucleotides agree with TRBD2. The V and J ends lost 3 bases and 3 bases, in that order; junction bases with no gene match: 3. The CDR3 spans 14 residues. Per the germline V gene, CDR1 is MNHEY and CDR2 is SVGAGI. CDR3 in amino acids: CASSYGRGGYEQYF. CDR3 nucleotides: TGTGCCAGCAGTTATGGGCGGGGGGGCTACGAGCAGTACTTC.

The V and J genes are TRBV19 and TRBJ2-7; 8 nucleotides agree with TRBD1. Unmatched junction bases numbered 3, after V lost 5 bases and J lost 0 bases. The CDR3 sequence is 14 residues long. CDR1 is LNHDA and CDR2 is SQIVND in the germline V gene (reference sequence). CDR3 DNA sequence: TGTGCCAGTAGTGGGGACAGGAACTCCTACGAGCAGTACTTC. Protein product: CASSGDRNSYEQYF.

This chain uses TRBV18 with TRBJ2-7, with 10 bases fitting TRBD1. V was pared by 3 bases and J by 7 bases, with 9 bases of the junction left unmatched. Per the germline V gene, CDR1 is KGHSH and CDR2 is LQKENI. The CDR3 covers 15 residues. CDR3 amino acids: CASSPNVPGQGEQYF. CDR3 DNA: TGTGCCAGCTCACCTAATGTCCCGGGACAGGGGGAGCAGTACTTC.

The gene calls are TRBV29-1 and TRBJ2-1; 7 nucleotides agree with TRBD2. With V trimmed by 8 bases and J by 0 bases, 13 bases remained unmatched. CDR1 is SQVTM, CDR2 ANQGSEA, per germline. This CDR3 is 16 amino acids long. CDR3 in amino acids: CSHLGGDGNSYNEQFF. The CDR3, as DNA: TGCAGCCATCTTGGGGGGGACGGAAACTCCTACAATGAGCAGTTCTTC.

As concerns this clone: Other DNA sequences from this sample encode an identical CDR3 as well. This chain connects TRBV5-1 to TRBJ2-7; no clear D gene. CDR1 SGHRS and CDR2 YFSETQ come from the germline V gene. The CDR3 is made up of 13 amino acids. Trimming left V 0 bases short and J 2 bases short, with 6 bases between. CDR3 sequence reads: CASSLGRAYEQYF. The CDR3 bases are TGCGCCAGCAGCTTGGGTCGTGCCTACGAGCAGTACTTC. The full variable domain, in which reference TRBV5-1 and TRBJ2-7 provide the parts outside the CDR3, is KAGVTQTPRYLIKTRGQQVTLSCSPISGHRSVSWYQQTPGQGLQFLFEYFSETQRNKGNFPGRFSGRQFSNSRSEMNVSTLELGDSALYLCASSLGRAYEQYFGPGTRLTVT.

The J gene is TRBJ2-1, the V gene TRBV18; 10 positions agree with TRBD2. Unmatched junction bases numbered 8, after V lost 4 bases and J lost 5 bases. The CDR3 has 16 amino acids. The germline gives CDR1 KGHSH, CDR2 LQKENI. The CDR3 reads CASSRASGSWDNEQFF. CDR3 DNA sequence: TGTGCCAGCTCACGCGCTAGCGGGAGTTGGGACAATGAGCAGTTCTTC.

This chain links TRBV2 with TRBJ1-6; D gene unclear. This CDR3 region has 14 residues. Trimming removed 2 bases at V and 5 bases at J, with 7 bases between. The germline CDR1 and CDR2 sequences are SNHLY and FYNNEI. This CDR3 reads CASSEQINNSPLHF. CDR3 nucleotides: TGTGCCAGCAGTGAACAGATCAATAATTCACCCCTCCACTTT.

V gene TRBV19 combines with J gene TRBJ1-1; D may be TRBD1 (5 bases). The V gene lost 4 bases and the J gene lost 8 bases, with 11 bases spanning the gap. CDR3 size: 12 residues. The germline V gene encodes CDR1 LNHDA and CDR2 SQIVND (reference sequence). CDR3 sequence reads: CASSKRGDEAFF. In nucleotides, the CDR3 is TGTGCCAGTAGTAAAAGGGGCGACGAAGCTTTCTTT.

V usage is TRBV19 and J usage is TRBJ2-7, with 12 bases lining up with TRBD2. Germline lookup yields CDR1 LNHDA and CDR2 SQIVND (reference sequence). The V and J ends lost 4 bases and 2 bases, in that order; junction bases with no gene match: 6. The CDR3 has 16 amino acids. The CDR3 spells CASSTATSGRTYEQYF. In DNA form, the CDR3 reads TGTGCCAGTAGTACCGCGACTAGCGGGAGAACCTACGAGCAGTACTTC.

V is TRBV19 and J is TRBJ1-1; D unresolved. Germline V CDR1 and CDR2: LNHDA, SQIVND (reference sequence). This CDR3 region has 13 residues. V lost 6 bases and J 4 bases, leaving 12 bases between the germline ends. This CDR3 is CASSYGPGTEAFF. Written as DNA, the CDR3 is TGTGCCAGTAGCTACGGTCCCGGCACTGAAGCTTTCTTT.

The CDR3 DNA reads as TGTGCCAGTAGTAACCGACAGTTCGGAACCGGGGAGCTGTTTTTT. It translates to CASSNRQFGTGELFF. The rearrangement joins TRBV19 to TRBJ2-2, with D possibly being TRBD1 (5 bases). In germline, CDR1 is LNHDA, CDR2 SQIVND (reference sequence). This CDR3 comprises 15 residues. Trimming left V 4 bases short and J 5 bases short, with 14 bases between. Full variable domain (outside the CDR3, taken from reference TRBV19 and TRBJ2-2): DGGITQSPKYLFRKEGQNVTLSCEQNLNHDAMYWYRQDPGQGLRLIYYSQIVNDFQKGDIAEGYSVSREKKESFPLTVTSAQKNPTAFYLCASSNRQFGTGELFFGEGSRLTVL.

This chain connects TRBV4-1 to TRBJ2-1; TRBD2 aligns across 10 bases. Trimming took 1 base from V and 4 from J; bases not matched to a gene: 7. CDR3 length: 17 amino acids. CDR1 and CDR2 (germline): MGHRA, YSYEKL. The CDR3 loop reads CASSQAPASGGYNEQFF. CDR3 DNA: TGCGCCAGCAGCCAAGCCCCGGCTAGCGGGGGATACAATGAGCAGTTCTTC.

The genes are TRBV6-1 and TRBJ2-5, with 7 bases fitting TRBD1. The CDR3 extends over 13 amino acids. Germline CDR1 is MNHNS and CDR2 is SASEGT. After removal of 6 bases from V and 3 bases from J, the junction contained 4 bases not matched to a gene. The CDR3 here is CASRYRGEETQYF. CDR3 in DNA: TGTGCCAGCAGATACAGGGGAGAAGAGACCCAGTACTTC.